Listed here are 32 T cell receptor beta chains from one sample, sequenced in a study of T-cell memory formation after mild COVID-19. TCRdb reanalysed the 5' RACE reads using MiXCR and keeps one entry per CDR3 protein. The sample contains hundreds of thousands of distinct CDR3 sequences, about a sixth of which appear only once. Sequenced sample: PBMCs or a T cell subset sorted from them (not recorded which). These TCRs come from a man aged 18 to 35 who had mild COVID-19 (a few samples of this study predate the infection). Cell type and time point are not known.

This clonotype was counted ten times or more. The V call is TRBV20-1, the J call TRBJ2-5; D not certain. This CDR3 contains 15 residues. V shed 1 base and J shed 5 bases, with 17 bases lying between them. Germline lookup yields CDR1 DFQATT and CDR2 SNEGSKA (reference sequence). The CDR3 DNA reads as TGCAGTGCTAGAGCTGTGGTTGAACAGTTGGAGACCCAGTACTTC. Translating it yields CSARAVVEQLETQYF.

The table lists this clonotype with a few counts. The chain couples TRBV5-1 to TRBJ1-1; D is unclear. The V end was cut by 4 bases, the J end by 4 bases, with 14 bases between. This CDR3 comprises 14 residues. Germline loops: CDR1 SGHRS, CDR2 YFSETQ. CDR3 DNA sequence: TGCGCCAGCAGCACTTTGGCGGTGGGCACTGAAGCTTTCTTT. Encoded protein: CASSTLAVGTEAFF.

This clonotype was counted ten times or more. The rearrangement uses TRBV5-1 and TRBJ2-5, with 7 positions matching TRBD1. Germline V gene data show CDR1 as SGHRS and CDR2 as YFSETQ. CDR3 length: 13 amino acids. The ends lost 4 bases at V and 2 bases at J; junction bases unmatched: 2. The CDR3 region has the DNA TGCGCCAGCAGCCCGGGACAGCAAGAGACCCAGTACTTC. As protein: CASSPGQQETQYF.

The chain joins TRBV27 to TRBJ2-3; perhaps TRBD1 as D (6 bases). The germline gives CDR1 MNHEY, CDR2 SMNVEV (reference sequence). With 6 bases removed from V and 12 bases from J, the gap between germline ends came to 25 bases. CDR3 size: 15 residues. CDR3 sequence (DNA): TGTGCCAGCAGACAACTACTACAGGGTTTGAAGTCCCAGTATTTT. It codes for CASRQLLQGLKSQYF.

The chain carries TRBV3-1 and TRBJ2-5; 9 nucleotides match TRBD1. The CDR3 contains 15 residues. Germline-derived CDR1 and CDR2 are LGHDT and YNNKEL (reference sequence). The V and J ends lost 2 bases and 5 bases, in that order; junction bases with no gene match: 6. CDR3 sequence (DNA): TGTGCCAGCAGCCAACAACAGGGGGCTGGCGAGACCCAGTACTTC. The encoded protein is CASSQQQGAGETQYF.

The chain links TRBV7-2 to TRBJ2-7; D is uncertain. Trimming left V 5 bases short and J 5 bases short, with 10 bases between. Per germline, CDR1 SGHTA and CDR2 FQGNSA. This CDR3 has 12 amino acids. In DNA form, the CDR3 reads TGTGCCAGCAGCCAGGCTTTCCACGAGCAGTACTTC. It encodes CASSQAFHEQYF.

This clonotype was seen a few times. The V and J genes are TRBV7-6 and TRBJ2-1, with TRBD1 matching 8 bases. The CDR3 is made up of 17 amino acids. Germline assignment: CDR1 SGHVS and CDR2 FNYEAQ. V gave up 0 bases and J gave up 3 bases; unmatched junction bases: 7. CDR3 sequence (DNA): TGTGCCAGCAGCTTAGCGTACGGACAGGGCCTCTACAATGAGCAGTTCTTC. Translating it yields CASSLAYGQGLYNEQFF.

The V gene is TRBV29-1, the J gene TRBJ1-5; tentative D call: TRBD1 (6 bases). The germline V gene encodes CDR1 SQVTM and CDR2 ANQGSEA. Trimming stripped 5 bases from V and 7 bases from J, with 12 bases between. The CDR3 runs to 12 residues. The DNA of the CDR3 is TGCAGCGTTAGGGACGGGGGCCAGCCCCAGCATTTT. Its translation: CSVRDGGQPQHF.

Turning to this clonotype: The junction and the germline gene differ at one end; a read error may be behind it. The chain employs TRBV6-2 or TRBV6-3 and TRBJ2-1; tentative D call: TRBD1 (5 bases). CDR1 and CDR2 from the germline V gene are MNHEY and SVGEGT. This CDR3 is 17 amino acids long. The CDR3 bases are TGTGCCAGCAGTTACTCGATGACAGTAATATTTTACATTGAGCAGTTCTTC. Its translation is CASSYSMTVIFYIEQFF.

This clonotype was seen a handful of times. The rearrangement uses TRBV28 and TRBJ2-2, with 8 bases identical to TRBD2. With 4 bases clipped from V and 1 base from J, the junction kept 5 bases outside the gene matches. CDR1 and CDR2 (germline): MDHEN, SYDVKM. This CDR3 region has 16 residues. The DNA of the CDR3 is TGTGCCAGCAGTTCCCAACTAGCGGAGAACACCGGGGAGCTGTTTTTT. It is translated as CASSSQLAENTGELFF.

V is TRBV6-1 and J is TRBJ1-2, with a tentative D call TRBD1 (6 bases). Germline V gives CDR1 MNHNS, CDR2 SASEGT. This CDR3 region has 15 residues. V gave up 6 bases and J gave up 2 bases, with 16 bases separating them. The CDR3 protein is CASSYRDPRNYGYTF. The DNA of the CDR3 is TGTGCCAGCAGCTACAGGGACCCGCGAAACTATGGCTACACCTTC.

This clonotype was seen more than once but under ten times. One junction end disagrees with the germline gene, perhaps due to a read error. The chain carries TRBV18 and TRBJ1-5, with a tentative D call TRBD1 (5 bases). Germline loops: CDR1 KGHSH, CDR2 LQKENI. This CDR3 spans 13 amino acids. The chain's CDR3 is CASSPDSSQPQHF. Written as DNA, the CDR3 is TGTGCCAGCTCACCAGACAGCAGTCAGCCCCAGCATTTT.

This chain joins TRBV5-4 and TRBJ2-1, with unresolved D. The germline V and J ends were trimmed by 4 bases and 8 bases, with 19 bases remaining between them. In germline, CDR1 is SGHNT, CDR2 YYREEE (reference sequence). CDR3 length: 15 amino acids. The chain's CDR3 is CASSRRMYGPYEQFF. The CDR3 nucleotides read TGTGCCAGCAGCCGCCGAATGTACGGCCCCTATGAGCAGTTCTTC.

This clonotype has more than one count but fewer than ten. The chain has TRBV29-1 and TRBJ2-3; TRBD2 matches 8 bases. This CDR3 spans 13 amino acids. CDR1 and CDR2 from the germline V gene are SQVTM and ANQGSEA. The V gene end was trimmed by 5 bases and the J gene end by 6 bases; junction bases not matched to a gene: 7. In DNA form, the CDR3 reads TGCAGCGTTAGCGGGGGCCAACGGGATACGCAGTATTTT. As protein: CSVSGGQRDTQYF.

Concerning this clonotype itself: Germline and junction disagree at one end, which may indicate a read error. The chain uses TRBV4-1 and TRBJ1-2; no firm D call. The CDR3 spans 15 residues. Germline V gene sequence: CDR1 MGHRA, CDR2 YSYEKL. CDR3 sequence (DNA): TGCGCCAGGAGCCAGCACCGCATGAGGACCTATGGCTACACCTTC. It yields the protein CARSQHRMRTYGYTF.

The chain joins TRBV20-1 to TRBJ1-5, with D tentatively TRBD1 (6 bases). The germline gives CDR1 DFQATT, CDR2 SNEGSKA (reference sequence). Trimming pared 5 bases from V and 2 bases from J, leaving 13 bases between. The CDR3 runs to 14 residues. The CDR3 here is CSASQGLGNQPQHF. DNA for the CDR3: TGCAGTGCTTCACAGGGTTTAGGCAATCAGCCCCAGCATTTT.

V is TRBV18 and J is TRBJ1-4, with D unresolved. Germline CDR1 is KGHSH and CDR2 is LQKENI. The ends were cut back, 2 bases at V and 4 bases at J, with 11 bases in the middle. This CDR3 is built from 15 residues. Written as DNA, the CDR3 is TGTGCCAGCTCACCATCCGAATTGGGTAATGAAAAACTGTTTTTT. It specifies CASSPSELGNEKLFF. Filled out from reference TRBV18 and TRBJ1-4, the complete variable domain reads NAGVMQNPRHLVRRRGQEARLRCSPMKGHSHVYWYRQLPEEGLKFMVYLQKENIIDESGMPKERFSAEFPKEGPSILRIQQVVRGDSAAYFCASSPSELGNEKLFFGSGTQLSVL.

The chain carries TRBV5-1 and TRBJ2-5; 7 bases align to TRBD2. The length of the CDR3 is 15 residues. Germline CDR1 reads SGHRS; CDR2 reads YFSETQ. V shed 2 bases, J shed 4 bases, and the junction held 8 bases outside the gene matches. CDR3 nucleotide sequence: TGCGCCAGCAGCTTCGGACTAGGTGGGGGAGAGACCCAGTACTTC. This gives the protein CASSFGLGGGETQYF. The complete variable domain, with remaining parts taken from reference TRBV5-1 and TRBJ2-5, reads KAGVTQTPRYLIKTRGQQVTLSCSPISGHRSVSWYQQTPGQGLQFLFEYFSETQRNKGNFPGRFSGRQFSNSRSEMNVSTLELGDSALYLCASSFGLGGGETQYFGPGTRLLVL.

The chain recombines TRBV7-2 with TRBJ1-2; D might be TRBD1 (6 bases). Germline V gene data show CDR1 as SGHTA and CDR2 as FQGNSA. This CDR3 is 16 amino acids long. Trimming removed 5 bases from V and 0 bases from J, with 16 bases in between. The DNA for the CDR3 is TGTGCCAGCAGCGCTCCCTACCGGGGGCCTAACTATGGCTACACCTTC. Translating gives CASSAPYRGPNYGYTF.

This clonotype was counted many times. The CDR3 region has the DNA TGTGCCAGCAGCTCAGGGGGGGGAAGCCTCAATGAGCAGTTCTTC. The encoded protein is CASSSGGGSLNEQFF. The chain recombines TRBV7-9 with TRBJ2-1, with D tentatively TRBD1 or TRBD2 (7 bases each). Trimming stripped 4 bases from V and 6 bases from J, with 16 bases between. This CDR3 is 15 amino acids long. Germline V gene data show CDR1 as SEHNR and CDR2 as FQNEAQ (reference sequence).

This clonotype was detected a few times. The rearrangement joins TRBV20-1 to TRBJ1-1; a weak D match, TRBD1 (5 bases). The V gene's germline CDR1 is DFQATT and CDR2 SNEGSKA (reference sequence). Trimming shortened V by 0 bases and J by 4 bases, and 12 bases separated the two germline ends. This CDR3 contains 14 residues. CDR3 amino acids: CSARDRQWSTEAFF. The CDR3 DNA reads TGCAGTGCTAGAGATCGACAGTGGAGCACTGAAGCTTTCTTT.

In this sample, this clonotype turned up a few times. This rearrangement joins TRBV5-6 to TRBJ1-5; tentative D call: TRBD1 (5 bases). CDR3 length equals 15 residues. The V gene lost 2 bases and the J gene lost 4 bases, with 13 bases spanning the gap. The germline gives CDR1 SGHDT, CDR2 YYEEEE. The CDR3 here is CASSFRDGGNQPQHF. CDR3 coding DNA: TGTGCCAGCAGCTTCCGGGACGGTGGGAATCAGCCCCAGCATTTT.

The gene calls are TRBV29-1 and TRBJ1-1, with 9 bases that match TRBD1. Germline trimming cut 7 bases from V and 1 base from J; bases unmatched to any gene: 7. The CDR3 has 14 residues. Per germline, CDR1 SQVTM and CDR2 ANQGSEA. The DNA of the CDR3 is TGCAGCGCACCCCCGGGACAGGGGAACACTGAAGCTTTCTTT. This sequence encodes CSAPPGQGNTEAFF.

This chain joins TRBV5-1 and TRBJ1-2, with a weak D call TRBD1 (6 bases). Looked up from germline, CDR1 is SGHRS and CDR2 is YFSETQ. The CDR3 runs to 15 residues. Between the trimmed V and J ends, which lost 0 bases and 7 bases, there was a span of 16 bases. The CDR3 protein is CASSLAGTGGPGYTF. CDR3 nucleotide sequence: TGCGCCAGCAGCTTGGCCGGGACCGGGGGCCCTGGCTACACCTTC.

This clonotype occurred a few times. The genes are TRBV5-1 and TRBJ1-3, with 7 bases that match TRBD1. Germline assignment: CDR1 SGHRS and CDR2 YFSETQ. The junction had 4 bases not matched to a gene; V was cut back by 4 bases and J by 0 bases. The CDR3 consists of 15 residues. The CDR3 here is CASSMQGGSGNTIYF. The CDR3 DNA follows: TGCGCCAGCAGCATGCAGGGGGGCTCTGGAAACACCATATATTTT.

The V and J genes are TRBV5-1 and TRBJ2-2, with D maybe TRBD1 (6 bases). V lost 0 bases to trimming and J lost 0 bases, with 12 bases between them. CDR3 length: 17 residues. Germline V gives CDR1 SGHRS, CDR2 YFSETQ. CDR3 protein: CASSLARTGTNTGELFF. The CDR3 region has the DNA TGCGCCAGCAGCTTGGCTCGCACAGGGACGAACACCGGGGAGCTGTTTTTT.

This clonotype was counted between two and nine times. This sequence joins TRBV6-5 and TRBJ1-1; 7 bases fit TRBD1. The V gene's germline CDR1 is MNHEY and CDR2 SVGAGI. The CDR3 loop spans 17 amino acids. The trim removed 6 bases at V and 5 bases at J, leaving 18 bases unmatched. CDR3 protein: CASRAPVGETGRTEAFF. CDR3 bases: TGTGCCAGCAGGGCCCCGGTGGGTGAGACAGGGCGGACTGAAGCTTTCTTT.

This clonotype was counted many times. The gene calls are TRBV3-1 and TRBJ2-5; 8 nucleotides line up with TRBD1. Per germline, CDR1 LGHDT and CDR2 YNNKEL (reference sequence). The CDR3 consists of 15 residues. V lost 4 bases, J lost 5 bases, and 9 bases stayed unmatched. The CDR3 spells CASSRPGQGRETQYF. The CDR3 nucleotides are TGTGCCAGCAGCCGCCCTGGACAGGGCCGCGAGACCCAGTACTTC.

This chain joins TRBV5-1 and TRBJ2-2, with 8 bases matching TRBD1. CDR1 is SGHRS and CDR2 is YFSETQ in the germline V gene. CDR3 length: 16 residues. The V segment lost 2 bases and the J segment 4 bases; nucleotides outside the gene matches: 7. The CDR3 nucleotides are TGCGCCAGCAGCTTCAGGGGGCGAGGAGTCACCGGGGAGCTGTTTTTT. Amino acid sequence: CASSFRGRGVTGELFF.

This clonotype was seen a few times. The J gene is TRBJ2-3, the V gene TRBV6-2 or TRBV6-3; D gene uncertain. The CDR3 has 15 amino acids. Germline-derived CDR1 and CDR2 are MNHEY and SVGEGT. Trimming removed 6 bases at V and 0 bases at J, with 13 bases between. CDR3 protein: CASSGVPDSTDTQYF. CDR3 DNA: TGTGCCAGCAGCGGAGTTCCTGACAGCACAGATACGCAGTATTTT.

This clonotype has just a few counts. The rearrangement links TRBV5-1 to TRBJ1-2; D is possibly TRBD1 (5 bases). Trimming pared 4 bases from V and 2 bases from J, leaving 15 bases between. CDR3 length: 15 residues. Germline-derived CDR1 and CDR2 are SGHRS and YFSETQ. Here the CDR3 DNA reads TGCGCCAGCAGCCTAGGGTTGGGGCTGAACTATGGCTACACCTTC. It specifies CASSLGLGLNYGYTF.

On this clonotype itself: The CDR3 does not end in the conserved phenylalanine or tryptophan, so this is likely a read error. Because the CDR3's place on the DNA is in doubt, the DNA is left out and the CDR3 is given as listed by TCRdb. The V and J genes are TRBV11-3 and TRBJ2-1. The germline V gene encodes CDR1 SGHNT and CDR2 YENEEA. The CDR3 extends over 8 residues, inclusive of both ends. The CDR3 reads CASSLRVI.